The 25 T cell receptor beta chains in this list originate from one sample, sequenced in a study of immune evolution from preneoplasia to lung adenocarcinoma. Here immunoSEQ multiplex PCR was the method, and the copy in TCRdb shows in-frame clones only, minus some. The sample lists over 11,000 clones, about 80% occurring once. Input material: FFPE minimally invasive lung adenocarcinoma tissue. The source of these receptors is a person aged 70 to 85 with lung adenocarcinoma.

This clone was seen more than once but under ten times. J is TRBJ2-7 and V is TRBV7-9, with D perhaps matching TRBD1 (6 bases). The CDR3 is 15 residues long. Trimming removed 0 bases from V and 0 bases from J, with 9 bases in between. From germline, CDR1 is SEHNR and CDR2 FQNEAQ (reference sequence). DNA for the CDR3: TGTGCCAGCAGCTTAGCGGGGGCCAGCTCCTACGAGCAGTACTTC. Translation: CASSLAGASSYEQYF.

This clone has only a few counts. The chain combines TRBV29-1 with TRBJ2-3; D is tentatively TRBD1 or TRBD2 (5 bases each). This CDR3 contains 12 residues. Trimming took off 4 bases at V and 2 bases at J, with 7 bases between the two ends. Germline CDR1 is SQVTM and CDR2 is ANQGSEA. CDR3 protein: CSVGDLTDTQYF. The CDR3 DNA reads as TGCAGCGTTGGGGACCTCACAGATACGCAGTATTTT.

The chain has TRBV28 and TRBJ1-1; maybe TRBD1 (5 bases). The V gene's germline CDR1 is MDHEN and CDR2 SYDVKM. Trimming shortened V by 6 bases and J by 1 base, and 12 bases separated the two germline ends. The CDR3 covers 14 residues. For the CDR3, the DNA is TGTGCCAGCAGAACCCGGGGGACGAACACTGAAGCTTTCTTT. It yields the protein CASRTRGTNTEAFF.

V is TRBV5-1 and J is TRBJ2-3, with D possibly matching TRBD2 (6 bases). Germline V gene data show CDR1 as SGHRS and CDR2 as YFSETQ. This CDR3 spans 14 amino acids. V shed 1 base and J shed 3 bases, with 9 bases lying between them. The CDR3 DNA is TGCGCCAGCAGCTTGTTCGGGGGAACAGATACGCAGTATTTT. This encodes CASSLFGGTDTQYF.

CDR3: CASSQVNTEAFF. The CDR3 bases are TGCGCCAGCAGCCAGGTGAACACTGAAGCTTTCTTT. The rearrangement links TRBV5-1 to TRBJ1-1; D gene uncertain. Per the germline V gene, CDR1 is SGHRS and CDR2 is YFSETQ. The CDR3 totals 12 residues. Trimming removed 4 bases at V and 0 bases at J, with 4 bases between.

In this sample, this clone is medium-sized. The J gene is TRBJ1-4, the V gene TRBV28; D remains ambiguous. Germline V gene data show CDR1 as MDHEN and CDR2 as SYDVKM. Trimming removed 4 bases at V and 8 bases at J, with 14 bases between. The CDR3 spans 14 residues. The CDR3 protein is CASSYRLAVEKLFF. DNA of the CDR3: TGTGCCAGCAGTTATAGGTTGGCCGTGGAAAAACTGTTTTTT.

The rearrangement uses TRBV30 and TRBJ1-5; TRBD1 aligns across 7 bases. The CDR3 covers 13 residues. With 5 bases clipped from V and 7 bases from J, the junction kept 8 bases outside the gene matches. CDR1 is GTSNPN and CDR2 is SVGIG in the germline V gene (reference sequence). The CDR3 here is CAWQGGQRQPQHF. CDR3 nucleotides: TGTGCCTGGCAGGGGGGGCAAAGGCAGCCCCAGCATTTT.

This clone has only a few counts. This sequence joins TRBV7-2 and TRBJ1-4; no clear D. The CDR3 is made up of 15 amino acids. Germline values: CDR1 SGHTA, CDR2 FQGNSA. The germline V and J ends were trimmed by 5 bases and 3 bases, with 13 bases remaining between them. The CDR3: CASSPFPSANEKLFF. The CDR3 nucleotides read TGTGCCAGCAGCCCCTTCCCGAGCGCTAATGAAAAACTGTTTTTT.

This clone was seen more than once but under ten times. The chain uses TRBV30 and TRBJ2-7; D is possibly TRBD2 (6 bases). The V gene's germline CDR1 is GTSNPN and CDR2 SVGIG (reference sequence). The V end lost 8 bases, the J end lost 0 bases, and 17 bases lay between the germline ends. The CDR3 runs 14 residues. Written as DNA, the CDR3 is TGTGCCGGAACCGGGACTCCGAGCTCCTACGAGCAGTACTTC. It specifies CAGTGTPSSYEQYF.

This clone showed up just a few times. This chain connects TRBV15 to TRBJ2-3; D is uncertain. The CDR3 sequence is 13 residues long. Trimming pared 6 bases from V and 6 bases from J, leaving 13 bases between. Germline V lookup: CDR1 LNHNV, CDR2 YYDKDF (reference sequence). In nucleotides, the CDR3 is TGTGCCACCAGGGACCACGGTGGGGATACGCAGTATTTT. Protein: CATRDHGGDTQYF.

The chain is built from TRBV27 and TRBJ2-3; 12 bases align to TRBD2. Germline V gene sequence: CDR1 MNHEY, CDR2 SMNVEV (reference sequence). The CDR3 runs to 15 residues. With V trimmed by 6 bases and J by 0 bases, 1 base remained unmatched. The CDR3 DNA reads as TGTGCCAGCAGGGGGACTAGCGGGAGCACAGATACGCAGTATTTT. Translating it yields CASRGTSGSTDTQYF.

This clone came up a few times. The chain recombines TRBV11-3 with TRBJ2-1; D might be TRBD2 (6 bases). The CDR3 loop spans 15 amino acids. Trimming stripped 3 bases from V and 8 bases from J, with 17 bases between. Germline values: CDR1 SGHNT, CDR2 YENEEA. In nucleotides, the CDR3 is TGTGCCAGCAGCTTTAGGTCCATGGAGGGGTATGAGCAGTTCTTC. It translates to CASSFRSMEGYEQFF. Full variable domain (outside the CDR3, taken from reference TRBV11-3 and TRBJ2-1): EAGVVQSPRYKIIEKKQPVAFWCNPISGHNTLYWYLQNLGQGPELLIRYENEEAVDDSQLPKDRFSAERLKGVDSTLKIQPAELGDSAVYLCASSFRSMEGYEQFFGPGTRLTVL.

This clone has a single count. The chain carries TRBV9 and TRBJ1-6, with D perhaps TRBD1 (6 bases). In germline, CDR1 is SGDLS, CDR2 YYNGEE. V shed 3 bases and J shed 3 bases, with 22 bases lying between them. The CDR3 is made up of 19 amino acids. The CDR3 nucleotides are TGTGCCAGCAGCGGAGAGGGGGGGTTTGGAGGGGTCTATAATTCACCCCTCCACTTT. Residues: CASSGEGGFGGVYNSPLHF. The full variable domain, rest sourced from reference TRBV9 and TRBJ1-6, is DSGVTQTPKHLITATGQRVTLRCSPRSGDLSVYWYQQSLDQGLQFLIQYYNGEERAKGNILERFSAQQFPDLHSELNLSSLELGDSALYFCASSGEGGFGGVYNSPLHFGNGTRLTVT.

V gene TRBV7-9 combines with J gene TRBJ2-7, with a possible D match to TRBD1 (6 bases). From germline, CDR1 is SEHNR and CDR2 FQNEAQ (reference sequence). The CDR3 totals 13 residues. V was trimmed by 3 bases and J by 7 bases, leaving 13 bases between them. This chain's CDR3 is CASSLGAEGEQYF. The CDR3 region has the DNA TGTGCCAGCAGCTTGGGGGCCGAAGGAGAGCAGTACTTC.

This clone came up a few times. This chain connects TRBV9 to TRBJ2-7, with 7 positions matching TRBD1. From germline, CDR1 is SGDLS and CDR2 YYNGEE. After removal of 0 bases from V and 7 bases from J, the junction contained 10 bases not matched to a gene. The CDR3 contains 15 residues. CDR3 amino acids: CASSVEGQSSDEQYF. The CDR3 DNA reads as TGTGCCAGCAGCGTAGAGGGACAGAGTTCTGATGAGCAGTACTTC.

The chain carries TRBV28 and TRBJ1-5, with a weak D call TRBD1 (5 bases). The CDR3 length is 13 residues. The V and J ends lost 4 bases and 5 bases respectively, with 9 bases between them. Looked up from germline, CDR1 is MDHEN and CDR2 is SYDVKM. The CDR3 coding sequence is TGTGCCAGCAGTTCCCAGGGAGATCAGCCCCAGCATTTT. Its protein is CASSSQGDQPQHF. Using reference TRBV28 and TRBJ1-5 for the parts outside the CDR3, the full variable domain is DVKVTQSSRYLVKRTGEKVFLECVQDMDHENMFWYRQDPGLGLRLIYFSYDVKMKEKGDIPEGYSVSREKKERFSLILESASTNQTSMYLCASSSQGDQPQHFGDGTRLSIL.

CDR3 sequence (DNA): TGTGCCAGCAGCCAAGATCGGAGGGACAGCCAAGAGACCCAGTACTTC. Translated: CASSQDRRDSQETQYF. The chain employs TRBV4-2 and TRBJ2-5; D possibly corresponds to TRBD1 (7 bases). The germline CDR1 and CDR2 sequences are LGHNA and YNFKEQ. This CDR3 is 16 amino acids long. V was shortened by 0 bases and J by 1 base, with 12 bases between the two germline ends.

The V gene is TRBV19, the J gene TRBJ1-5, with D hard to call. Trimming removed 5 bases at V and 1 base at J, with 6 bases between. CDR3 length equals 13 residues. Germline V gene lookup returns CDR1 LNHDA and CDR2 SQIVND (reference sequence). Here the CDR3 DNA reads TGTGCCAGTAGTCAGGCGAGCAATCAGCCCCAGCATTTT. Protein product: CASSQASNQPQHF.

The rearrangement uses TRBV19 and TRBJ1-4; possible D gene TRBD1, 6 bases. Germline CDR1 is LNHDA and CDR2 is SQIVND (reference sequence). The CDR3 extends over 16 amino acids. Trimming left V 1 base short and J 2 bases short, with 11 bases between. The CDR3 DNA follows: TGTGCCAGTAGTATAGGTACAGGGTCCACTAATGAAAAACTGTTTTTT. It encodes CASSIGTGSTNEKLFF. Full variable domain (rest looked up from reference TRBV19 and TRBJ1-4): DGGITQSPKYLFRKEGQNVTLSCEQNLNHDAMYWYRQDPGQGLRLIYYSQIVNDFQKGDIAEGYSVSREKKESFPLTVTSAQKNPTAFYLCASSIGTGSTNEKLFFGSGTQLSVL.

This clone appeared a few times. The rearrangement links TRBV11-2 to TRBJ1-6, with D perhaps matching TRBD1 (6 bases). CDR1 and CDR2 (germline): SGHAT, FQNNGV. V was clipped by 0 bases and J by 9 bases, with 15 bases between them. The CDR3 length is 16 residues. CDR3 in DNA: TGTGCCAGCAGCTTAGATTTCCAGGGGAAGGGTTCACCCCTCCACTTT. This encodes CASSLDFQGKGSPLHF.

CDR3 DNA sequence: TGTGCCAGCAGGGTGGGGGAGCAGTACTTC. Its translation is CASRVGEQYF. The chain uses TRBV2 and TRBJ2-7; D call uncertain. Trimming cost V 6 bases and J 7 bases, with 7 bases left between them. The CDR3 covers 10 residues. Germline V CDR1 and CDR2: SNHLY, FYNNEI.

The V call is TRBV5-4, the J call TRBJ2-3, with a tentative D call TRBD2 (6 bases). Deletions cut 9 bases from V and 2 bases from J, with 19 bases between. The CDR3 has 15 amino acids. The germline CDR1 and CDR2 sequences are SGHNT and YYREEE (reference sequence). The DNA of the CDR3 is TGTGCCACCCGGGGTGGCGGGACGCCCACAGATACGCAGTATTTT. Translation gives CATRGGGTPTDTQYF.

This chain joins TRBV6-1 and TRBJ2-5; possibly TRBD1 for D (5 bases). CDR3 length equals 13 residues. With 7 bases removed from V and 0 bases from J, the gap between germline ends came to 9 bases. Germline V CDR1 and CDR2: MNHNS, SASEGT. As DNA, the CDR3 is TGTGCCAGCAATTCAGGGAACCAAGAGACCCAGTACTTC. It encodes CASNSGNQETQYF.

The rearrangement links TRBV29-1 to TRBJ2-3, with D tentatively TRBD1 or TRBD2 (5 bases each). This CDR3 has 10 residues. Germline-derived CDR1 and CDR2 are SQVTM and ANQGSEA. V lost 7 bases to trimming and J lost 7 bases, with 9 bases between them. Here the CDR3 reads CSARENTQYF. CDR3 nucleotide sequence: TGCAGCGCCAGGGAGAATACGCAGTATTTT.

The rearrangement links TRBV11-3 to TRBJ2-7, with D perhaps TRBD1 or TRBD2 (5 bases each). V was pared by 2 bases and J by 2 bases, with 13 bases between. Germline V gene sequence: CDR1 SGHNT, CDR2 YENEEA. This CDR3 comprises 15 residues. CDR3: CASSLIRGPTYEQYF. CDR3 sequence (DNA): TGTGCCAGCAGCTTAATCCGGGGCCCTACCTACGAGCAGTACTTC.